This T cell receptor beta chain was sequenced in a study of beta chain features in type 1 diabetes. Study results and caveats: Shortening of TCRB CDR3s, moderate but significant, appeared in all four CD4+ subsets of Type 1 diabetes patients. Type 1 diabetes patients had VDJ junctions that carried fewer insertions and more deletions.

The length of the CDR3 is 15 residues. The V gene end was trimmed by 6 bases and the J gene end by 4 bases; junction bases not matched to a gene: 8. Germline values: CDR1 KGHSH, CDR2 LQKENI. Comment on this clone: Its specificity is unknown.

cDNA synthesis used the whole RNA isolate, giving expressed TCRB sequences. Profiled with immunoSEQ multiplex PCR; TCRdb holds only in-frame clones, not every one. The table records some 280,000 clones, approximately 14% of them present only once. The rearrangement links TRBV18 to TRBJ2-1; TRBD2 matches 8 bases. Specimen: naive CD4+ T cells from blood. The sequence was obtained from a man aged 30 to 39 with type 1 diabetes. DNA for the CDR3: TGTGCCAGCTCCAGACGGGGGGGTCGGTACAATGAGCAGTTCTTC. Protein: CASSRRGGRYNEQFF.